This entry lists 31 T cell receptor beta chains sequenced from one sample in a study of blood T cells in healthy people across ages. The use of a sample-barcoded 5' primer and a J-beta primer mix characterized a second PCR of roughly 6 to 12 cycles. TCRdb called the 5' RACE reads again in MiXCR, with one record for every CDR3 protein. The sample records 1.2 million to 1.5 million distinct CDR3 sequences, roughly 64% being singletons. Sequencing was done on a sample of blood. Receptors originate from a man younger than 35 in good health.

This clonotype was counted between two and nine times. The rearrangement joins TRBV7-9 to TRBJ1-2; D is uncertain. The germline CDR1 and CDR2 sequences are SEHNR and FQNEAQ (reference sequence). Between the trimmed V and J ends, which lost 0 bases and 0 bases, there was a span of 11 bases. There are 16 residues in the CDR3. CDR3 residues: CASSLAASYTNYGYTF. The CDR3 DNA reads as TGTGCCAGCAGCTTAGCGGCCAGCTACACTAACTATGGCTACACCTTC.

The chain links TRBV15 to TRBJ1-6; D remains unclear. The CDR3 is made up of 14 amino acids. The V end lost 5 bases, the J end lost 10 bases, and 15 bases lay between the germline ends. Germline lookup yields CDR1 LNHNV and CDR2 YYDKDF (reference sequence). The CDR3 nucleotides read TGTGCCACCAGCCGCAGGTTAAGTGAATCACCCCTCCACTTT. It yields the protein CATSRRLSESPLHF.

Only one count was recorded for this clonotype. This chain uses TRBV4-1 with TRBJ2-2; D is unresolved. Germline V gene lookup returns CDR1 MGHRA and CDR2 YSYEKL. Trimming removed 4 bases from V and 10 bases from J, with 19 bases in between. The length of the CDR3 is 15 residues. The CDR3 spells CASSPEYAPRAELFF. The CDR3 nucleotides are TGCGCCAGCAGCCCAGAGTACGCCCCTAGAGCGGAGCTGTTTTTT.

This clonotype was counted once. The chain recombines TRBV7-6 with TRBJ2-6; TRBD1 might be the D (6 bases). The CDR3 spans 17 residues. Germline lookup yields CDR1 SGHVS and CDR2 FNYEAQ. V lost 4 bases and J 0 bases, leaving 13 bases between the germline ends. The CDR3 region is CASSSRQESSGANVLTF. The CDR3 nucleotides are TGTGCCAGCAGCTCCCGACAGGAAAGCTCTGGGGCCAACGTCCTGACTTTC.

The rearrangement uses TRBV29-1 and TRBJ2-7; D is perhaps TRBD1 (6 bases). The germline V and J ends were trimmed by 4 bases and 2 bases, with 15 bases remaining between them. There are 14 residues in the CDR3. Looked up from germline, CDR1 is SQVTM and CDR2 is ANQGSEA. The CDR3 coding sequence is TGCAGCGTTGGGGGCCATGGGGGCCCCTACGAGCAGTACTTC. Translated: CSVGGHGGPYEQYF.

CDR3: CSVVSPTSLETQYF. CDR3 bases: TGCAGCGTTGTTTCCCCGACTAGTCTAGAGACCCAGTACTTC. The rearrangement links TRBV29-1 to TRBJ2-5; maybe TRBD2 (6 bases). Germline V gives CDR1 SQVTM, CDR2 ANQGSEA. The CDR3 extends over 14 amino acids. V lost 4 bases to trimming and J lost 4 bases, with 16 bases between them.

The J gene is TRBJ1-4, the V gene TRBV4-1; D is perhaps TRBD1 (6 bases). CDR1 and CDR2 from the germline V gene are MGHRA and YSYEKL. The V and J ends lost 3 bases and 5 bases respectively, with 13 bases between them. The CDR3 covers 15 residues. The CDR3 sequence is CASSQGTSQNEKLFF. The CDR3 DNA is TGCGCCAGCAGCCAGGGGACAAGCCAAAATGAAAAACTGTTTTTT.

This clonotype was observed a single time. The CDR3 DNA sequence: TGTGCCAGCAGCCGATGGACAGGGGGATCGAGGGGAGCTTTCTTT. Encoded protein: CASSRWTGGSRGAFF. J is TRBJ1-1 and V is TRBV12-3 or TRBV12-4; 10 positions agree with TRBD1. CDR3 length: 15 residues. V was clipped by 6 bases and J by 10 bases; unmatched bases: 14.

This clonotype turned up a few times. The rearrangement links TRBV29-1 to TRBJ2-3; the D gene could be TRBD1 or TRBD2 (5 bases each). The CDR3 totals 13 residues. Per the germline V gene, CDR1 is SQVTM and CDR2 is ANQGSEA. With 7 bases removed from V and 2 bases from J, the gap between germline ends came to 13 bases. The CDR3 loop is CSASGATTDTQYF. DNA for the CDR3: TGCAGCGCGTCCGGGGCGACCACAGATACGCAGTATTTT.

The V call is TRBV27, the J call TRBJ1-4; D gene ambiguous. V was cut by 6 bases and J by 3 bases, with 11 bases left in between. Germline CDR1 MNHEY, CDR2 SMNVEV (reference sequence). The CDR3 has 14 amino acids. CDR3 coding DNA: TGTGCCAGCAGATCAGGAGGTGCTAATGAAAAACTGTTTTTT. It yields the protein CASRSGGANEKLFF. The full variable domain, in which reference TRBV27 and TRBJ1-4 provide the parts outside the CDR3, is EAQVTQNPRYLITVTGKKLTVTCSQNMNHEYMSWYRQDPGLGLRQIYYSMNVEVTDKGDVPEGYKVSRKEKRNFPLILESPSPNQTSLYFCASRSGGANEKLFFGSGTQLSVL.

The chain employs TRBV7-9 and TRBJ2-2; the D is unclear. V was pared by 3 bases and J by 5 bases, with 10 bases between. This CDR3 region has 14 residues. Germline V gives CDR1 SEHNR, CDR2 FQNEAQ (reference sequence). CDR3 DNA sequence: TGTGCCAGCAGCTTTAGTTTGTCGACCGGGGAGCTGTTTTTT. This gives the protein CASSFSLSTGELFF.

V gene TRBV29-1 combines with J gene TRBJ2-2; no firm D call. The CDR3 runs 12 residues. Germline V gene lookup returns CDR1 SQVTM and CDR2 ANQGSEA. The ends were cut back, 4 bases at V and 6 bases at J, with 9 bases in the middle. DNA for the CDR3: TGCAGCGTTGCGTTGGTTCCCGGGGAGCTGTTTTTT. Protein: CSVALVPGELFF.

For the CDR3, the DNA is TGTGCCAGCAGCTTGGCCGTCGGGGAGAAGCAGTACTTC. It encodes CASSLAVGEKQYF. The chain employs TRBV5-6 and TRBJ2-5; perhaps TRBD2 as D (5 bases). Trimming stripped 0 bases from V and 11 bases from J, with 14 bases between. CDR3 size: 13 residues. Per germline, CDR1 SGHDT and CDR2 YYEEEE.

V usage is TRBV6-5 and J usage is TRBJ2-4; no definite D call. Judging by the DNA end, TRBJ2-7 fits better; the J call may be wrong. Per the germline V gene, CDR1 is MNHEY and CDR2 is SVGAGI. This CDR3 contains 13 residues. CDR3 sequence (DNA): TGTGCCAGCAGTATCGCTAAGGCCAACGAGCAGTACTTC. Translated, it gives CASSIAKANEQYF.

This clonotype was counted only a few times. The chain uses TRBV15 and TRBJ2-6, with 8 bases identical to TRBD1. The V and J ends lost 5 bases and 0 bases, in that order; junction bases with no gene match: 9. The CDR3 loop spans 18 amino acids. CDR1 and CDR2 (germline): LNHNV, YYDKDF (reference sequence). The CDR3 sequence: CATSRRGQAISGANVLTF. The DNA for the CDR3 is TGTGCCACCAGCCGACGGGGACAGGCTATCTCTGGGGCCAACGTCCTGACTTTC.

The chain couples TRBV7-9 to TRBJ2-3, with a tentative D call TRBD1 (6 bases). Germline loops: CDR1 SEHNR, CDR2 FQNEAQ (reference sequence). CDR3 length: 17 residues. The V and J ends lost 5 bases and 0 bases respectively, with 18 bases between them. CDR3 bases: TGTGCCAGCAGCCCAAGGACAGTACTTACTAGCACAGATACGCAGTATTTT. Encoded protein: CASSPRTVLTSTDTQYF.

This clonotype was seen a single time. The CDR3 nucleotides are TGCGCCAGCAGCCAAGATGAGGCGGTGCGGTCTGGCTACACCTTC. It specifies CASSQDEAVRSGYTF. The V gene is TRBV4-3, the J gene TRBJ1-2; D unresolved. V was shortened by 0 bases and J by 7 bases, with 15 bases between the two germline ends. Germline lookup yields CDR1 LGHNA and CDR2 YSLEER. The CDR3 is 15 residues long.

The chain is built from TRBV2 and TRBJ2-1; 7 bases fit TRBD2. The ends lost 6 bases at V and 0 bases at J; junction bases unmatched: 11. The CDR3 consists of 17 residues. Germline CDR1 reads SNHLY; CDR2 reads FYNNEI. The CDR3 region is CASRGDIAGHSYNEQFF. The CDR3 bases are TGTGCCAGCAGGGGTGATATAGCGGGCCACTCCTACAATGAGCAGTTCTTC.

This chain links TRBV6-6 with TRBJ1-3, with 7 bases fitting TRBD1. The J segment lost 4 bases and the V segment lost 2 bases, leaving 5 bases of the junction unmatched. Germline V gene lookup returns CDR1 MNHNY and CDR2 SVGAGI (reference sequence). This CDR3 has 15 residues. In nucleotides, the CDR3 is TGTGCCAGCAGTTACCCCGACAGGGAGGGAAACACCATATATTTT. Protein sequence: CASSYPDREGNTIYF.

This clonotype was picked up a small number of times. The V gene is TRBV29-1, the J gene TRBJ1-1, with a tentative D call TRBD1 (5 bases). This CDR3 contains 16 residues. Germline CDR1 is SQVTM and CDR2 is ANQGSEA. Trimming stripped 2 bases from V and 4 bases from J, with 20 bases between. The chain's CDR3 is CSVERGDRGTGTEAFF. CDR3 DNA: TGCAGCGTTGAAAGGGGTGATAGGGGAACGGGCACTGAAGCTTTCTTT. Full variable domain (missing parts from reference TRBV29-1 and TRBJ1-1): SAVISQKPSRDICQRGTSLTIQCQVDSQVTMMFWYRQQPGQSLTLIATANQGSEATYESGFVIDKFPISRPNLTFSTLTVSNMSPEDSSIYLCSVERGDRGTGTEAFFGQGTRLTVV.

The V call is TRBV2, the J call TRBJ2-7; weak D call: TRBD2 (6 bases). In germline, CDR1 is SNHLY, CDR2 FYNNEI. The CDR3 totals 13 residues. The ends were cut back, 9 bases at V and 0 bases at J, with 12 bases in the middle. CDR3 residues: CASAGRRSYEQYF. DNA for the CDR3: TGTGCCAGTGCGGGACGGCGCTCCTACGAGCAGTACTTC.

V usage is TRBV21-1 and J usage is TRBJ2-3; TRBD1, the table's D call, was not compared with the DNA. TRBV21-1 is designated a pseudogene. The CDR3 loop spans 14 amino acids. CDR3 in DNA: TGTGCCGGTCCGGGGATACAACATACAGATACGCAGTATTTT. Its translation is CAGPGIQHTDTQYF.

The chain combines TRBV12-3 or TRBV12-4 with TRBJ2-7; 7 nucleotides agree with TRBD2. This CDR3 spans 12 amino acids. With V trimmed by 4 bases and J by 6 bases, 3 bases remained unmatched. The CDR3 sequence is CASSWGGGEQYF. CDR3 coding DNA: TGTGCCAGCAGTTGGGGGGGGGGCGAGCAGTACTTC.

Here the CDR3 DNA reads TGTGCCAGCAGTCAATATCGAAGTAGCACAGATACGCAGTATTTT. Its translation is CASSQYRSSTDTQYF. J is TRBJ2-3 and V is TRBV27; no definite D call. Per the germline V gene, CDR1 is MNHEY and CDR2 is SMNVEV (reference sequence). V was clipped by 5 bases and J by 0 bases, with 12 bases between them. The CDR3 is 15 amino acids.

For this clonotype: One end of the junction varies from germline; a read error may be responsible. The V and J genes are TRBV28 and TRBJ2-3; D gene uncertain. Germline values: CDR1 MDHEN, CDR2 SYDVKM. This CDR3 region has 13 residues. The CDR3 DNA reads TGTGCCAGCAATTTATTCAGCACAGATACGCAGTATTTT. Protein sequence: CASNLFSTDTQYF.

This clonotype was seen more than once but under ten times. This rearrangement joins TRBV27 to TRBJ1-5, with a tentative D call TRBD1 (6 bases). The V gene's germline CDR1 is MNHEY and CDR2 SMNVEV (reference sequence). The V end was cut by 0 bases, the J end by 5 bases, with 11 bases between. This CDR3 is 15 amino acids long. CDR3 bases: TGTGCCAGCAGTTTATCGATACAGGGTGATCAGCCCCAGCATTTT. This translates into CASSLSIQGDQPQHF.

The chain employs TRBV20-1 and TRBJ1-1; TRBD1 matches 11 bases. Germline V CDR1 and CDR2: DFQATT, SNEGSKA (reference sequence). Trimming took 4 bases from V and 4 from J; bases not matched to a gene: 2. This CDR3 spans 13 amino acids. The CDR3 coding sequence is TGCAGTGCTATCGGGACAGGGGGCACTGAAGCTTTCTTT. Encoded protein: CSAIGTGGTEAFF.

V gene TRBV29-1 combines with J gene TRBJ2-1; D unresolved. V was trimmed by 6 bases and J by 0 bases, leaving 9 bases between them. CDR1 is SQVTM and CDR2 is ANQGSEA in the germline V gene. The CDR3 loop spans 13 amino acids. For the CDR3, the DNA is TGCAGCGTCTTGAAGAGCTCCTACAATGAGCAGTTCTTC. Its translation: CSVLKSSYNEQFF.

V is TRBV12-3 or TRBV12-4 and J is TRBJ1-6; the match to TRBD1 covers 9 bases. Losses at the gene ends were 6 bases for V and 7 bases for J; bases not matched to a gene: 13. The CDR3 runs 17 residues. The CDR3 bases are TGTGCCAGCAGACTCTGGGGACAGGGCTCGAGGAATTCACCCCTCCACTTT. This sequence encodes CASRLWGQGSRNSPLHF.

V usage is TRBV7-9 and J usage is TRBJ1-1; no clear D. V was cut by 10 bases and J by 1 base, with 10 bases left in between. In germline, CDR1 is SEHNR, CDR2 FQNEAQ (reference sequence). This CDR3 has 12 residues. CDR3 residues: CAIRDGNTEAFF. CDR3 nucleotides: TGTGCCATTCGTGACGGGAACACTGAAGCTTTCTTT.

This sequence joins TRBV12-3 or TRBV12-4 and TRBJ2-3; 7 positions match TRBD1. J lost 0 bases, V lost 3 bases, and 12 bases had no gene match. This CDR3 is built from 18 residues. This CDR3 reads CASSFYGTDTWSTDTQYF. The CDR3 bases are TGTGCCAGCAGTTTTTATGGGACAGATACATGGAGCACAGATACGCAGTATTTT.